These 8 T cell receptor beta chains were sequenced from one sample in a study of blood T cell repertoires in COVID-19. Here immunoSEQ multiplex PCR was the method, and the copy in TCRdb shows in-frame clones only, minus some. Here the sample spans some 150,000 clones, approximately 80% being singletons. Sequences were obtained from peripheral blood. These receptors came from a woman between 50 and 59 years old in a cohort sampled during active or convalescent COVID-19.

V and J are TRBV9 and TRBJ1-6; D is perhaps TRBD1 (6 bases). Germline V gene lookup returns CDR1 SGDLS and CDR2 YYNGEE. Trimming removed 0 bases at V and 6 bases at J, with 16 bases between. This CDR3 comprises 17 residues. The CDR3 reads CASSVGLSGAGNSPLHF. CDR3 nucleotides: TGTGCCAGCAGCGTAGGTTTGTCAGGGGCTGGTAATTCACCCCTCCACTTT.

This clone was seen a single time. The chain links TRBV11-2 to TRBJ2-7, with D possibly being TRBD2 (6 bases). V lost 1 base to trimming and J lost 3 bases, with 10 bases between them. The CDR3 is 14 amino acids. The germline V gene encodes CDR1 SGHAT and CDR2 FQNNGV. CDR3 in DNA: TGTGCCAGCAGCTTAGTTCGCGGGAACTACGAGCAGTACTTC. Translated: CASSLVRGNYEQYF.

The chain joins TRBV11-3 to TRBJ2-2; 9 nucleotides match TRBD2. This CDR3 is built from 16 residues. Germline CDR1 and CDR2: SGHNT and YENEEA. J gave up 7 bases and V 5 bases, and 11 bases lay outside the gene matches. CDR3 region: CASSDRRGGPVGELFF. Here the CDR3 DNA reads TGTGCCAGCAGCGACCGGCGGGGGGGCCCCGTCGGGGAGCTGTTTTTT.

This CDR3 is CASSYSSRGEDTQYF. The CDR3 bases are TGTGCCAGCAGTTACTCTAGCAGGGGAGAAGATACGCAGTATTTT. V and J are TRBV6-5 and TRBJ2-3, with D possibly matching TRBD1 (6 bases). Germline values: CDR1 MNHEY, CDR2 SVGAGI. Trimming left V 0 bases short and J 5 bases short, with 12 bases between. This CDR3 has 15 residues.

The chain has TRBV11-2 and TRBJ1-1, with D possibly matching TRBD1 (6 bases). This CDR3 has 14 residues. Deletions cut 4 bases from V and 6 bases from J, with 15 bases between. Germline loops: CDR1 SGHAT, CDR2 FQNNGV. The CDR3 DNA follows: TGTGCCAGCAGCTCTGACAGGACCAGGGCTGAAGCTTTCTTT. Amino acid sequence: CASSSDRTRAEAFF.

The V call is TRBV5-1, the J call TRBJ1-2; possibly TRBD1 for D (6 bases). CDR1 SGHRS and CDR2 YFSETQ come from the germline V gene. CDR3 length equals 16 residues. The ends were cut back, 4 bases at V and 0 bases at J, with 16 bases in the middle. The DNA of the CDR3 is TGCGCCAGCAGCGTTGATCGGGGGGCGGCTAACTATGGCTACACCTTC. Its translation is CASSVDRGAANYGYTF.

The CDR3 region is CASSAGLAGISPDTQYF. The CDR3 nucleotides read TGTGCCAGCAGCGCAGGACTAGCGGGGATCTCACCAGATACGCAGTATTTT. V is TRBV7-6 and J is TRBJ2-3; 12 bases are a match to TRBD2. The CDR3 loop spans 17 amino acids. Losses at the gene ends were 5 bases for V and 4 bases for J; bases not matched to a gene: 10. Germline V gives CDR1 SGHVS, CDR2 FNYEAQ.

V and J are TRBV19 and TRBJ1-2; D remains unclear. Trimming stripped 2 bases from V and 2 bases from J, with 6 bases between. The CDR3 loop spans 13 amino acids. Per the germline V gene, CDR1 is LNHDA and CDR2 is SQIVND (reference sequence). In nucleotides, the CDR3 is TGTGCCAGTAGTATACGACAAAACTATGGCTACACCTTC. Residues: CASSIRQNYGYTF.